This passage covers 29 T cell receptor beta chains from one sample sequenced in a study of beta chain features in type 1 diabetes. Study-wide results and limits: A moderate, significant TCRB CDR3 shortening appeared in type 1 diabetes across four CD4+ subsets.

The authors reverse transcribed all of the isolated RNA, so sequencing captured expressed TCRB transcripts. TCRdb keeps only in-frame clones here, not all; method: immunoSEQ multiplex PCR. The profile shows about 260,000 clones, roughly 21% of them singletons. These receptors' antigens are unknown. The sequenced sample consisted of naive CD4+ T cells from blood. Receptors originate from a woman aged 35 to 49 with type 1 diabetes.

The V gene is TRBV29-1, the J gene TRBJ1-3, with 11 nucleotides matching TRBD1. The CDR3 contains 14 residues. Germline V lookup: CDR1 SQVTM, CDR2 ANQGSEA. The V gene end was trimmed by 6 bases and the J gene end by 3 bases; junction bases not matched to a gene: 4. CDR3 protein: CSVTGTGGGNTIYF. The DNA of the CDR3 is TGCAGCGTCACAGGGACAGGGGGTGGAAACACCATATATTTT.

This clone was detected only a few times. The rearrangement joins TRBV14 to TRBJ2-2; a possible D gene is TRBD1 (5 bases). The CDR3 is 15 amino acids. Per germline, CDR1 SGHDN and CDR2 FVKESK. V lost 1 base and J lost 3, with 9 bases in between. The CDR3 sequence is CASSQGGTDTGELFF. The CDR3 DNA is TGTGCCAGCAGCCAAGGGGGCACGGACACCGGGGAGCTGTTTTTT.

This clone was detected only a few times. V and J are TRBV5-6 and TRBJ2-5; 13 bases map to TRBD2. V gave up 2 bases and J gave up 2 bases; unmatched junction bases: 3. The CDR3 length is 16 residues. Germline V gives CDR1 SGHDT, CDR2 YYEEEE. The CDR3 nucleotides read TGTGCCAGCAGCTTCGGACTAGCGGGGGAACAAGAGACCCAGTACTTC. This sequence encodes CASSFGLAGEQETQYF.

The V gene is TRBV7-2, the J gene TRBJ2-1, with D possibly TRBD2 on 5 matching bases. CDR3 length: 15 residues. Germline CDR1 and CDR2: SGHTA and FQGNSA. The V and J ends lost 3 bases and 6 bases respectively, with 15 bases between them. CDR3 nucleotide sequence: TGTGCCAGCAGCTTCCCTCGACTACTTTTCAATGAGCAGTTCTTC. Translated: CASSFPRLLFNEQFF.

This clone was seen a handful of times. This sample includes further DNA sequences coding for the same CDR3. This chain joins TRBV5-4 and TRBJ2-1; 14 nucleotides match TRBD2. Germline V gene lookup returns CDR1 SGHNT and CDR2 YYREEE (reference sequence). The CDR3 extends over 16 amino acids. V lost 4 bases and J lost 4; bases outside the gene matches: 4. The CDR3 sequence: CASSRGTSGGYNEQFF. In DNA form, the CDR3 reads TGTGCCAGCAGCCGAGGGACTAGCGGGGGTTACAATGAGCAGTTCTTC.

This clone was picked up a small number of times. The chain is built from TRBV4-3 and TRBJ2-3; D gene ambiguous. The CDR3 covers 15 residues. Trimming removed 5 bases at V and 0 bases at J, with 12 bases between. The germline V gene encodes CDR1 LGHNA and CDR2 YSLEER. This CDR3 is CASSLEPGSTDTQYF. The CDR3 DNA reads TGCGCCAGCAGCTTAGAGCCGGGTAGCACAGATACGCAGTATTTT.

V usage is TRBV7-9 and J usage is TRBJ1-1; D ambiguous. Germline V CDR1 and CDR2: SEHNR, FQNEAQ (reference sequence). V lost 2 bases and J lost 4, with 8 bases in between. This CDR3 comprises 13 residues. The chain's CDR3 is CASSLIESTEAFF. The DNA for the CDR3 is TGTGCCAGCAGCTTAATAGAGAGCACTGAAGCTTTCTTT.

The chain couples TRBV19 to TRBJ2-7, with a tentative D call TRBD2 (6 bases). Trimming cost V 11 bases and J 2 bases, with 16 bases left between them. From germline, CDR1 is LNHDA and CDR2 SQIVND (reference sequence). The CDR3 spans 13 residues. CDR3 sequence reads: CASMDGGAYEQYF. The CDR3 nucleotides are TGTGCCTCAATGGACGGGGGAGCCTACGAGCAGTACTTC.

CDR3 residues: CSVGQGADQPQHF. The CDR3 region has the DNA TGCAGCGTTGGACAGGGGGCCGATCAGCCCCAGCATTTT. The chain couples TRBV29-1 to TRBJ1-5; 10 bases line up with TRBD1. Germline V gene sequence: CDR1 SQVTM, CDR2 ANQGSEA. V lost 4 bases to trimming and J lost 5 bases; unmatched junction nucleotides: 2. CDR3 size: 13 residues. The full variable domain, its missing parts supplied by reference TRBV29-1 and TRBJ1-5, is SAVISQKPSRDICQRGTSLTIQCQVDSQVTMMFWYRQQPGQSLTLIATANQGSEATYESGFVIDKFPISRPNLTFSTLTVSNMSPEDSSIYLCSVGQGADQPQHFGDGTRLSIL.

The genes are TRBV15 and TRBJ2-1, with 10 bases that match TRBD2. CDR3 length: 17 amino acids. J was trimmed by 3 bases and V by 5 bases; bases with no gene match: 10. In germline, CDR1 is LNHNV, CDR2 YYDKDF (reference sequence). CDR3 DNA sequence: TGTGCCACCAGCCAGCCGGCAGGACTAGCGGACTACAATGAGCAGTTCTTC. Translation gives CATSQPAGLADYNEQFF.

The sample holds a few counts of this clone. The chain is built from TRBV9 and TRBJ2-3; D remains unclear. The CDR3 loop spans 14 amino acids. The germline gives CDR1 SGDLS, CDR2 YYNGEE. Trimming left V 5 bases short and J 6 bases short, with 16 bases between. CDR3 protein: CASSEPIVEDTQYF. Written as DNA, the CDR3 is TGTGCCAGCAGTGAACCCATCGTAGAGGATACGCAGTATTTT.

This clone was detected once. This chain joins TRBV12-5 and TRBJ1-1; D gene unclear. Germline V gene lookup returns CDR1 LGHNT and CDR2 FRNRAP. V was shortened by 1 base and J by 5 bases, with 11 bases between the two germline ends. The CDR3 length is 14 residues. The CDR3 nucleotides are TGTGCTAGTGGTTTGGAGGTCGGGAGGACTGAAGCTTTCTTT. Its protein product is CASGLEVGRTEAFF.

This rearrangement joins TRBV11-1 to TRBJ2-1, with 10 bases that match TRBD2. Germline V gene lookup returns CDR1 SGHAT and CDR2 FQDESV (reference sequence). The CDR3 is 16 amino acids. V gave up 3 bases and J gave up 2 bases; unmatched junction bases: 4. In DNA, the CDR3 is TGTGCCAGCAGCTTTCCGAGCGGGGGGGCCTACAATGAGCAGTTCTTC. This encodes CASSFPSGGAYNEQFF.

The V gene is TRBV28, the J gene TRBJ2-3; the match to TRBD2 covers 12 bases. This CDR3 comprises 16 residues. Germline trimming cut 4 bases from V and 5 bases from J; bases unmatched to any gene: 7. Germline CDR1 and CDR2: MDHEN and SYDVKM. DNA of the CDR3: TGTGCCAGCAGTTCCTGGACTAGCGGGGAAATAGATACGCAGTATTTT. Residues: CASSSWTSGEIDTQYF.

This clone was picked up a small number of times. The chain recombines TRBV9 with TRBJ2-2; 8 nucleotides line up with TRBD1. The CDR3 covers 17 residues. Germline CDR1 is SGDLS and CDR2 is YYNGEE. V dropped 4 bases and J dropped 3; count of bases not matched to a gene: 11. CDR3 nucleotides: TGTGCCAGCAGCCCTAGGGGGCCGGGACAGGACACCGGGGAGCTGTTTTTT. Protein: CASSPRGPGQDTGELFF.

This chain's CDR3 is CASSRSPGQGPFYNEQFF. In DNA form, the CDR3 reads TGTGCCAGCAGTCGAAGCCCGGGACAGGGCCCTTTCTACAATGAGCAGTTCTTC. The rearrangement joins TRBV9 to TRBJ2-1; 9 bases map to TRBD1. The germline CDR1 and CDR2 sequences are SGDLS and YYNGEE. This CDR3 has 18 residues. Trimming took 5 bases from V and 3 from J; bases not matched to a gene: 15.

The rearrangement joins TRBV6-5 to TRBJ2-5; 11 bases fit TRBD2. From germline, CDR1 is MNHEY and CDR2 SVGAGI. With V trimmed by 3 bases and J by 7 bases, 10 bases remained unmatched. The CDR3 loop spans 16 amino acids. The CDR3 loop reads CASSYGSSGRLGTQYF. CDR3 nucleotides: TGTGCCAGCAGTTATGGATCTAGCGGGAGGCTAGGGACCCAGTACTTC.

This rearrangement joins TRBV9 to TRBJ2-1; TRBD2 aligns across 9 bases. Germline lookup yields CDR1 SGDLS and CDR2 YYNGEE. The V gene end was trimmed by 0 bases and the J gene end by 4 bases; junction bases not matched to a gene: 5. The CDR3 covers 16 residues. CDR3 amino acids: CASSVVGTSYYNEQFF. DNA for the CDR3: TGTGCCAGCAGCGTAGTCGGGACTAGCTATTACAATGAGCAGTTCTTC.

This chain uses TRBV19 with TRBJ2-5, with TRBD2 matching 7 bases. The CDR3 totals 15 residues. V was pared by 1 base and J by 3 bases, with 5 bases of the junction left unmatched. Germline CDR1 is LNHDA and CDR2 is SQIVND (reference sequence). The CDR3 reads CASSIVGLAEETQYF. CDR3 nucleotides: TGTGCCAGTAGTATAGTCGGGCTAGCGGAAGAGACCCAGTACTTC.

This clone has more than one count but fewer than ten. This chain links TRBV27 with TRBJ1-6, with D tentatively TRBD1 (5 bases). The CDR3 extends over 13 amino acids. The ends were cut back, 8 bases at V and 7 bases at J, with 12 bases in the middle. Germline V gene sequence: CDR1 MNHEY, CDR2 SMNVEV (reference sequence). This CDR3 is CASQGTLNSPLHF. The CDR3 region has the DNA TGTGCCAGCCAGGGAACCCTGAATTCACCCCTCCACTTT.

This clone was picked up a small number of times. The chain carries TRBV4-1 and TRBJ2-4; 12 bases map to TRBD2. Germline V gene lookup returns CDR1 MGHRA and CDR2 YSYEKL. V trimming: 4 bases; J trimming: 8 bases; junction bases outside the gene matches: 12. This CDR3 region has 17 residues. CDR3 in amino acids: CASSRFVTSGSEDIQYF. In nucleotides, the CDR3 is TGCGCCAGCAGCCGCTTCGTGACTAGCGGGAGTGAGGACATTCAGTACTTC.

This clone was detected a few times. The gene calls are TRBV30 and TRBJ2-1; weak D call: TRBD2 (6 bases). The CDR3 has 11 residues. From germline, CDR1 is GTSNPN and CDR2 SVGIG (reference sequence). The V end was cut by 3 bases, the J end by 12 bases, with 12 bases between. The CDR3 DNA is TGTGCCTGGAGCCGGGAGAAGACGCAGTTCTTC. Translation gives CAWSREKTQFF.

This clone was recorded a few times. The chain joins TRBV7-2 to TRBJ1-1; D is uncertain. Deletions cut 1 base from V and 3 bases from J, with 9 bases between. This CDR3 region has 14 residues. The V gene's germline CDR1 is SGHTA and CDR2 FQGNSA. The CDR3 protein is CASSLVSRYTEAFF. The CDR3 DNA is TGTGCCAGCAGCTTAGTCTCCAGGTACACTGAAGCTTTCTTT.

There are a few counts of this clone. V gene TRBV30 combines with J gene TRBJ2-7, with D perhaps matching TRBD2 (6 bases). Trimming cost V 0 bases and J 6 bases, with 18 bases left between them. Per the germline V gene, CDR1 is GTSNPN and CDR2 is SVGIG (reference sequence). The CDR3 length is 15 residues. The CDR3 DNA sequence: TGTGCCTGGAGTGTATCTTCGGGAGAGGCGGGCGAGCAGTACTTC. Translated, it gives CAWSVSSGEAGEQYF.

This chain connects TRBV7-9 to TRBJ1-2, with D possibly being TRBD1 (5 bases). V lost 5 bases, J lost 14 bases, and 15 bases lay in between. The CDR3 loop spans 11 amino acids. Germline V gene sequence: CDR1 SEHNR, CDR2 FQNEAQ (reference sequence). CDR3: CASSRGTARTF. The DNA for the CDR3 is TGTGCCAGCAGCCGGGGGACCGCCCGGACCTTC. The full variable domain, its missing parts supplied by reference TRBV7-9 and TRBJ1-2, is DTGVSQNPRHKITKRGQNVTFRCDPISEHNRLYWYRQTLGQGPEFLTYFQNEAQLEKSRLLSDRFSAERPKGSFSTLEIQRTEQGDSAMYLCASSRGTARTFGSGTRLTVV.

This clone was observed a handful of times. This rearrangement joins TRBV4-1 to TRBJ2-1, with 9 bases matching TRBD2. CDR1 MGHRA and CDR2 YSYEKL come from the germline V gene. CDR3 length: 14 residues. With V trimmed by 5 bases and J by 7 bases, 6 bases remained unmatched. The CDR3 protein is CASSLRTSENEQFF. For the CDR3, the DNA is TGCGCCAGCAGCTTACGGACTAGCGAAAATGAGCAGTTCTTC.

The chain recombines TRBV6-5 with TRBJ2-6, with D possibly matching TRBD1 (5 bases). Germline V gene sequence: CDR1 MNHEY, CDR2 SVGAGI. The germline V and J ends were trimmed by 5 bases and 1 base, with 6 bases remaining between them. This CDR3 region has 14 residues. CDR3 sequence reads: CASSPGSGANVLTF. For the CDR3, the DNA is TGTGCCAGCAGTCCAGGGTCTGGGGCCAACGTCCTGACTTTC.

The chain combines TRBV27 with TRBJ2-5; D gene ambiguous. Between the trimmed V and J ends, which lost 4 bases and 1 base, there was a span of 7 bases. The CDR3 has 13 amino acids. CDR1 is MNHEY and CDR2 is SMNVEV in the germline V gene (reference sequence). The CDR3 DNA reads as TGTGCCAGCAGTTACCAGGCCCAAGAGACCCAGTACTTC. This sequence encodes CASSYQAQETQYF.

This clone was seen only a few times. The chain joins TRBV29-1 to TRBJ2-1, with a weak D call TRBD2 (6 bases). The CDR3 is 14 residues long. Trimming stripped 7 bases from V and 10 bases from J, with 23 bases between. Per germline, CDR1 SQVTM and CDR2 ANQGSEA. CDR3 loop: CSADSSAWRREQFF. DNA for the CDR3: TGCAGCGCCGACTCTAGCGCCTGGAGAAGAGAGCAGTTCTTC.